A single sample gave rise to the 17 T cell receptor beta chains below, sequenced in a study of T cell responses to AZD1222 COVID-19 vaccine. Clones were sequenced by immunoSEQ multiplex PCR, and TCRdb holds only the in-frame ones, with some missing. The data hold 75,000 to 100,000 clones, with roughly 84% observed a single time. Sequenced here: peripheral blood, sampled on day 0 of AZD1222 vaccination. These receptors all stem from an adult in good health.

The J gene is TRBJ1-3, the V gene TRBV11-2; D gene ambiguous. CDR3 length: 14 residues. V was clipped by 5 bases and J by 3 bases, with 11 bases between them. Germline V gene data show CDR1 as SGHAT and CDR2 as FQNNGV. DNA for the CDR3: TGTGCCAGCAGCCCCTGGAAGGGTGGAAACACCATATATTTT. Translating it yields CASSPWKGGNTIYF.

CDR3 amino acids: CASSQNRGTNEKLFF. CDR3 in DNA: TGTGCCAGCAGCCAAAACAGGGGCACTAATGAAAAACTGTTTTTT. The chain joins TRBV14 to TRBJ1-4; 7 bases align to TRBD1. V shed 2 bases and J 2 bases; nucleotides not matched to a gene: 2. The V gene's germline CDR1 is SGHDN and CDR2 FVKESK. The CDR3 spans 15 residues.

A single count supports this clone. V usage is TRBV4-3 and J usage is TRBJ2-2; TRBD1 matches at 7 bases. This CDR3 has 15 amino acids. Germline V gene data show CDR1 as LGHNA and CDR2 as YSLEER. Losses at the gene ends were 5 bases for V and 0 bases for J; bases not matched to a gene: 3. The CDR3: CASSYGTANTGELFF. DNA of the CDR3: TGCGCCAGCAGCTACGGGACAGCGAACACCGGGGAGCTGTTTTTT.

This clone was counted once. This rearrangement joins TRBV7-9 to TRBJ2-6, with a tentative D call TRBD2 (6 bases). The CDR3 runs 15 residues. CDR1 is SEHNR and CDR2 is FQNEAQ in the germline V gene (reference sequence). The ends were cut back, 4 bases at V and 8 bases at J, with 15 bases in the middle. The CDR3 is CASSWRDDLTNVLTF. DNA for the CDR3: TGTGCCAGCAGCTGGCGGGACGACCTAACCAACGTCCTGACTTTC.

This chain uses TRBV6-1 with TRBJ1-2; no reliable D call. Germline CDR1 and CDR2: MNHNS and SASEGT. CDR3 length: 13 amino acids. V dropped 1 base and J dropped 8 bases, with 11 bases sitting between them. The CDR3: CASSEGWYNGYTF. The DNA for the CDR3 is TGTGCCAGCAGTGAAGGGTGGTATAACGGCTACACCTTC.

The chain couples TRBV2 to TRBJ2-5; 11 nucleotides align to TRBD2. Unmatched junction bases numbered 15, after V lost 4 bases and J lost 5 bases. Germline CDR1 and CDR2: SNHLY and FYNNEI. The CDR3 sequence is 18 residues long. CDR3 amino acids: CASSASGTSGIIPETQYF. CDR3 coding DNA: TGTGCCAGCAGTGCCTCCGGGACTAGCGGAATAATTCCGGAGACCCAGTACTTC. Full variable domain (rest looked up from reference TRBV2 and TRBJ2-5): EPEVTQTPSHQVTQMGQEVILRCVPISNHLYFYWYRQILGQKVEFLVSFYNNEISEKSEIFDDQFSVERPDGSNFTLKIRSTKLEDSAMYFCASSASGTSGIIPETQYFGPGTRLLVL.

The V gene is TRBV19, the J gene TRBJ1-2; tentatively, D is TRBD1 (6 bases). This CDR3 spans 17 amino acids. V was clipped by 6 bases and J by 2 bases, with 22 bases between them. Germline V gene sequence: CDR1 LNHDA, CDR2 SQIVND (reference sequence). CDR3 sequence (DNA): TGTGCCAGTAGAGGGACACAGAAAGCTAGGGGGAACTATGGCTACACCTTC. Amino acids: CASRGTQKARGNYGYTF. Full variable domain (remainder filled in from reference TRBV19 and TRBJ1-2): DGGITQSPKYLFRKEGQNVTLSCEQNLNHDAMYWYRQDPGQGLRLIYYSQIVNDFQKGDIAEGYSVSREKKESFPLTVTSAQKNPTAFYLCASRGTQKARGNYGYTFGSGTRLTVV.

The rearrangement links TRBV9 to TRBJ2-1; D gene ambiguous. CDR1 and CDR2 from the germline V gene are SGDLS and YYNGEE. This CDR3 spans 14 amino acids. V was trimmed by 0 bases and J by 2 bases, leaving 6 bases between them. The CDR3 bases are TGTGCCAGCAGCGTAGGCGGAGCCTACAATGAGCAGTTCTTC. As protein: CASSVGGAYNEQFF. Full variable domain (rest looked up from reference TRBV9 and TRBJ2-1): DSGVTQTPKHLITATGQRVTLRCSPRSGDLSVYWYQQSLDQGLQFLIQYYNGEERAKGNILERFSAQQFPDLHSELNLSSLELGDSALYFCASSVGGAYNEQFFGPGTRLTVL.

J is TRBJ1-2 and V is TRBV2; no firm D call. The CDR3 totals 13 residues. In germline, CDR1 is SNHLY, CDR2 FYNNEI. The germline V and J ends were trimmed by 2 bases and 4 bases, with 8 bases remaining between them. In nucleotides, the CDR3 is TGTGCCAGCAGTGAACCCAGCCTCTATGGCTACACCTTC. It encodes CASSEPSLYGYTF.

This rearrangement joins TRBV9 to TRBJ2-5, with D uncertain. Trimming left V 3 bases short and J 5 bases short, with 8 bases between. Germline CDR1 reads SGDLS; CDR2 reads YYNGEE. The length of the CDR3 is 12 residues. The DNA for the CDR3 is TGTGCCAGCAGCGCCCCGCGCGAGACCCAGTACTTC. This translates into CASSAPRETQYF.

The rearrangement joins TRBV19 to TRBJ1-1; TRBD1 matches at 8 bases. Trimming at V came to 7 bases and at J to 10 bases, leaving 14 bases not matched to a gene. CDR1 LNHDA and CDR2 SQIVND come from the germline V gene (reference sequence). This CDR3 spans 14 amino acids. CDR3 coding DNA: TGTGCCAGTATAAAGACAGGGGCCGGACGGGGAGCTTTCTTT. It codes for CASIKTGAGRGAFF.

V is TRBV6-5 and J is TRBJ1-3, with TRBD1 as a possible D gene (5 bases). CDR3 length: 16 amino acids. V gave up 0 bases and J gave up 0 bases, with 9 bases separating them. Germline V gene lookup returns CDR1 MNHEY and CDR2 SVGAGI. CDR3 nucleotides: TGTGCCAGCAGTTACTCAAGTGGGGGCTCTGGAAACACCATATATTTT. It specifies CASSYSSGGSGNTIYF.

This chain joins TRBV7-9 and TRBJ1-2; tentative D call: TRBD1 (6 bases). The CDR3 has 13 amino acids. Germline loops: CDR1 SEHNR, CDR2 FQNEAQ (reference sequence). V was pared by 5 bases and J by 5 bases, with 12 bases between. The CDR3 DNA is TGTGCCAGCAGCCCGGGACATTCTTATGGCTACACCTTC. This codes for CASSPGHSYGYTF. The whole variable domain, remainder taken from reference TRBV7-9 and TRBJ1-2, is DTGVSQNPRHKITKRGQNVTFRCDPISEHNRLYWYRQTLGQGPEFLTYFQNEAQLEKSRLLSDRFSAERPKGSFSTLEIQRTEQGDSAMYLCASSPGHSYGYTFGSGTRLTVV.

On this clone itself: This CDR3 is also generated by other DNA sequences in the sample. The chain's CDR3 is CASSPGTGETQYF. CDR3 bases: TGTGCCAGCTCACCGGGTACGGGAGAGACCCAGTACTTC. V and J are TRBV18 and TRBJ2-5, with D hard to call. Per germline, CDR1 KGHSH and CDR2 LQKENI. V lost 3 bases, J lost 4 bases, and 9 bases lay in between. The CDR3 is 13 residues long. Full variable domain (remainder filled in from reference TRBV18 and TRBJ2-5): NAGVMQNPRHLVRRRGQEARLRCSPMKGHSHVYWYRQLPEEGLKFMVYLQKENIIDESGMPKERFSAEFPKEGPSILRIQQVVRGDSAAYFCASSPGTGETQYFGPGTRLLVL.

The chain has TRBV7-8 and TRBJ1-5; D perhaps matches TRBD1 (5 bases). Trimming pared 5 bases from V and 5 bases from J, leaving 13 bases between. This CDR3 spans 14 amino acids. Germline V gene lookup returns CDR1 SGHVS and CDR2 FQNEAQ. CDR3 in DNA: TGTGCCAGCAGCCCCGGGGGGACGTATCAGCCCCAGCATTTT. Amino acid sequence: CASSPGGTYQPQHF.

This clone was observed a handful of times. The V and J genes are TRBV27 and TRBJ1-4; D is ambiguous. Trimming removed 5 bases at V and 0 bases at J, with 4 bases between. Germline CDR1 and CDR2: MNHEY and SMNVEV (reference sequence). This CDR3 has 13 amino acids. The CDR3 sequence: CASSLTTNEKLFF. Here the CDR3 DNA reads TGTGCCAGCAGTCTAACAACTAATGAAAAACTGTTTTTT.

The chain has TRBV27 and TRBJ2-1, with 9 bases lining up with TRBD2. Losses at the gene ends were 7 bases for V and 1 base for J; bases not matched to a gene: 8. Germline V CDR1 and CDR2: MNHEY, SMNVEV (reference sequence). The CDR3 runs to 16 residues. As DNA, the CDR3 is TGTGCCAGCACTTTCTTTAGCGGGGGATCCTACAATGAGCAGTTCTTC. This sequence encodes CASTFFSGGSYNEQFF.